Listed below are T cell receptor beta chains from one sample, sequenced in a study of blood T cell repertoires in COVID-19. The table came from immunoSEQ multiplex PCR; TCRdb's copy has only in-frame clones and leaves some out. The sample yields 100,000 to 150,000 clones, around 88% seen once. Material: peripheral blood. All receptors come from a human donor in a cohort sampled during active COVID-19. CDR3s leave out the opening cysteine and the closing phenylalanine or tryptophan. A D gene is named only where the DNA matches it firmly.

V: TRBV6-5
D: TRBD1
J: TRBJ1-5
CDR3: ASRLTGDPNQPQH

V: TRBV30
D: TRBD1
J: TRBJ2-7
CDR3: AWSEPGTGLPEQY

V: TRBV9
D: TRBD2
J: TRBJ2-1
CDR3: ASSPVRGGEQF

V: TRBV5-1
D: .
J: TRBJ1-1
CDR3: ASSGEPQGRTEAF

V: TRBV27
D: .
J: TRBJ1-4
CDR3: ASSLTGEKLF

V: TRBV13
D: TRBD1
J: TRBJ2-7
CDR3: ASSIWTGEYEQY

V: TRBV6-2/TRBV6-3
D: TRBD2
J: TRBJ2-3
CDR3: ASSLIGGGSTDTQY

V: TRBV9
D: TRBD2
J: TRBJ2-1
CDR3: ASSDTLGLYRNEQF

V: TRBV14
D: TRBD1
J: TRBJ2-7
CDR3: ASSQGTGGFYEQY

V: TRBV10-2
D: .
J: TRBJ2-5
CDR3: ASSYREGTTGQETQY

V: TRBV19
D: .
J: TRBJ2-1
CDR3: ASSIDHGGPAF

V: TRBV6-6
D: TRBD2
J: TRBJ2-2
CDR3: ASSPPGLAGGELF

V: TRBV27
D: TRBD2
J: TRBJ2-7
CDR3: ASSDSGGTYEQY

V: TRBV18
D: TRBD1
J: TRBJ2-7
CDR3: ASSPRQGTGQFEQY

V: TRBV6-1
D: .
J: TRBJ1-5
CDR3: ASSETGHNQPQH

V: TRBV4-1
D: TRBD2
J: TRBJ2-7
CDR3: ASSPERLAGLLGQY

V: TRBV5-1
D: TRBD2
J: TRBJ2-1
CDR3: ASSLEGGRANEQF

V: TRBV4-2
D: TRBD1
J: TRBJ1-5
CDR3: ASSQDREDQPQH

V: TRBV18
D: TRBD1
J: TRBJ2-3
CDR3: ASSRIQGASGTDTQY

V: TRBV18
D: .
J: TRBJ1-2
CDR3: ASSPAQGNGYT

V: TRBV19
D: TRBD2
J: TRBJ2-1
CDR3: ASKWLAGGNNEQF

V: TRBV5-4
D: TRBD1
J: TRBJ2-2
CDR3: ASSSGQGHTGELF

V: TRBV18
D: TRBD2
J: TRBJ2-1
CDR3: ASSRGRDNEQF

V: TRBV28
D: .
J: TRBJ1-1
CDR3: ASSLLSSGGLGTEAF

V: TRBV18
D: .
J: TRBJ2-5
CDR3: ASSSQAVQETQY

V: TRBV19
D: TRBD1
J: TRBJ1-1
CDR3: ASVQGQGAPEAF

V: TRBV4-3
D: .
J: TRBJ1-4
CDR3: ASSQDLISDEKLF

V: TRBV28
D: TRBD1
J: TRBJ2-2
CDR3: ASSRTGGSGELF

V: TRBV12-3/TRBV12-4
D: .
J: TRBJ1-1
CDR3: ASSWGAEAF

V: TRBV3-1/TRBV3-2
D: TRBD2
J: TRBJ2-2
CDR3: ASSQESGRRTGELF

V: TRBV24-1
D: .
J: TRBJ1-5
CDR3: ATREGLNQPQH

V: TRBV7-9
D: TRBD1
J: TRBJ2-7
CDR3: ASSPPGQTGYEQY

V: TRBV14
D: TRBD2
J: TRBJ2-1
CDR3: ASSQRGSLDNEQF

V: TRBV28
D: .
J: TRBJ2-3
CDR3: ASNRRDAADTQY

V: TRBV30
D: .
J: TRBJ1-1
CDR3: AWSVSGSAEAF

V: TRBV20-1
D: TRBD1
J: TRBJ2-1
CDR3: SASAQGRDNEQF

V: TRBV3-1/TRBV3-2
D: .
J: TRBJ1-3
CDR3: ASSQGNAAGTIY

V: TRBV6-4
D: TRBD2
J: TRBJ2-2
CDR3: ASSEVAGGPNGELF

V: TRBV4-1
D: TRBD2
J: TRBJ2-3
CDR3: ASSQDQVTKLADTQY

V: TRBV7-2
D: .
J: TRBJ2-3
CDR3: ASSSLRGPDTQY

V: TRBV12-2
D: .
J: TRBJ1-6
CDR3: ASRLGGQGVGDSPLH

V: TRBV14
D: .
J: TRBJ2-1
CDR3: ASSQELLAVNEQF

V: TRBV18
D: TRBD1
J: TRBJ2-7
CDR3: ASSPAGTASYEQY